These 27 T cell receptor beta chains were all obtained from the same sample, sequenced in a study of T cell responses to AZD1222 COVID-19 vaccine. Sequenced by immunoSEQ multiplex PCR; TCRdb stores in-frame clones only, minus some. The sample consists of approximately 110,000 clones, 70% to 90% of them appearing once. This specimen was peripheral blood, taken on day 0 of AZD1222 vaccination. The receptors stem from an adult in good health.

The J gene is TRBJ2-5, the V gene TRBV19; D is perhaps TRBD2 (6 bases). V lost 5 bases and J 3 bases, leaving 16 bases between the germline ends. Germline CDR1 LNHDA, CDR2 SQIVND (reference sequence). This CDR3 has 15 residues. Here the CDR3 reads CASSLRGRREETQYF. DNA of the CDR3: TGTGCCAGTAGTCTCCGGGGCAGGAGGGAAGAGACCCAGTACTTC.

This chain uses TRBV28 with TRBJ1-2, with a tentative D call TRBD1 (5 bases). The length of the CDR3 is 12 residues. The V end was cut by 8 bases, the J end by 6 bases, with 13 bases between. Per germline, CDR1 MDHEN and CDR2 SYDVKM. The DNA of the CDR3 is TGTGCCAGCTGGGGAGGGGTTCATGGCTACACCTTC. Encoded protein: CASWGGVHGYTF.

The chain joins TRBV6-2 or TRBV6-3 to TRBJ1-1; D might be TRBD1 (6 bases). Per germline, CDR1 MNHEY and CDR2 SVGEGT. The CDR3 length is 15 residues. V was clipped by 0 bases and J by 0 bases, with 8 bases between them. The CDR3 region has the DNA TGTGCCAGCAGTTACTCGACAGGACTGAACACTGAAGCTTTCTTT. This translates into CASSYSTGLNTEAFF.

The chain links TRBV5-1 to TRBJ2-1; TRBD2 is a possible D gene (5 bases). The CDR3 runs to 15 residues. Germline CDR1 reads SGHRS; CDR2 reads YFSETQ. Trimming left V 7 bases short and J 3 bases short, with 17 bases between. CDR3 sequence (DNA): TGCGCCAGCGGCCTCAACGGGGTTGGCTACAATGAGCAGTTCTTC. It is translated as CASGLNGVGYNEQFF.

The chain combines TRBV6-6 with TRBJ1-1; 8 bases map to TRBD1. Germline CDR1 reads MNHNY; CDR2 reads SVGAGI (reference sequence). CDR3 size: 19 residues. With 5 bases clipped from V and 4 bases from J, the junction kept 21 bases outside the gene matches. The CDR3 spells CASSPSLGQGGFGGTEAFF. DNA for the CDR3: TGTGCCAGCAGTCCAAGCCTCGGACAGGGAGGCTTCGGAGGCACTGAAGCTTTCTTT.

J is TRBJ2-7 and V is TRBV7-2; 8 bases align to TRBD2. J was trimmed by 5 bases and V by 4 bases; bases with no gene match: 19. In germline, CDR1 is SGHTA, CDR2 FQGNSA. The CDR3 sequence is 18 residues long. Here the CDR3 reads CASSSPKGVTAGVHEQYF. CDR3 DNA: TGTGCCAGCAGCTCCCCGAAGGGTGTGACAGCGGGGGTGCACGAGCAGTACTTC.

The gene calls are TRBV6-5 and TRBJ2-2; the D gene is possibly TRBD1 (5 bases). Germline V gene lookup returns CDR1 MNHEY and CDR2 SVGAGI. Deletions cut 0 bases from V and 2 bases from J, with 10 bases between. The CDR3 loop spans 16 amino acids. This chain's CDR3 is CASSYSWGPNTGELFF. The CDR3, as DNA: TGTGCCAGCAGTTACTCTTGGGGCCCAAACACCGGGGAGCTGTTTTTT.

The chain has TRBV7-2 and TRBJ2-2; 12 nucleotides match TRBD2. This CDR3 has 18 residues. CDR1 is SGHTA, CDR2 FQGNSA, per germline. V lost 4 bases to trimming and J lost 1 base; unmatched junction nucleotides: 7. In DNA, the CDR3 is TGTGCCAGCAGCTCCCGACTAGCGGGGGTTAAGAACACCGGGGAGCTGTTTTTT. Translating gives CASSSRLAGVKNTGELFF.

The V call is TRBV11-2, the J call TRBJ1-3; no reliable D call. Germline V gives CDR1 SGHAT, CDR2 FQNNGV. The CDR3 loop spans 14 amino acids. Trimming left V 2 bases short and J 4 bases short, with 9 bases between. The CDR3: CASSLRDGGNTIYF. CDR3 coding DNA: TGTGCCAGCAGCTTAAGGGATGGAGGAAACACCATATATTTT.

The CDR3 bases are TGTGCCAGCAGCCCCAGACTAGCGGGGACAACCTACGAGCAGTACTTC. Encoded protein: CASSPRLAGTTYEQYF. The chain combines TRBV7-9 with TRBJ2-7, with 11 bases fitting TRBD2. This CDR3 comprises 16 residues. Trimming cost V 5 bases and J 2 bases; bases outside gene matches: 8. Germline-derived CDR1 and CDR2 are SEHNR and FQNEAQ (reference sequence).

J is TRBJ1-2 and V is TRBV28, with D unresolved. Trimming pared 1 base from V and 5 bases from J, leaving 20 bases between. The CDR3 sequence is 17 residues long. Germline values: CDR1 MDHEN, CDR2 SYDVKM. CDR3 in DNA: TGTGCCAGCAGTTTATTAGGCCAGGCCTCGCTGTCGTATGGCTACACCTTC. Translating gives CASSLLGQASLSYGYTF.

The DNA for the CDR3 is TGTGCCAGCAGCTCCCCTCCTGAAAAACTGTTTTTT. As protein: CASSSPPEKLFF. The chain recombines TRBV7-2 with TRBJ1-4; D is unresolved. V shed 4 bases and J shed 7 bases, with 7 bases lying between them. Germline CDR1 and CDR2: SGHTA and FQGNSA. The length of the CDR3 is 12 residues. Together with reference TRBV7-2 and TRBJ1-4, the CDR3 gives the full variable domain: GAGVSQSPSNKVTEKGKDVELRCDPISGHTALYWYRQSLGQGLEFLIYFQGNSAPDKSGLPSDRFSAERTGGSVSTLTIQRTQQEDSAVYLCASSSPPEKLFFGSGTQLSVL.

The rearrangement uses TRBV6-2 or TRBV6-3 and TRBJ2-1; 7 bases fit TRBD1. CDR3 length: 14 residues. Germline loops: CDR1 MNHEY, CDR2 SVGEGT. The V and J ends lost 6 bases and 9 bases, in that order; junction bases with no gene match: 11. This chain's CDR3 is CASSLDRARAEQFF. CDR3 DNA: TGTGCCAGCAGCCTCGACAGGGCCCGGGCTGAGCAGTTCTTC.

V usage is TRBV6-2 or TRBV6-3 and J usage is TRBJ1-4, with TRBD1 identical over 8 bases. This CDR3 has 18 amino acids. The junction had 16 bases not matched to a gene; V was cut back by 4 bases and J by 6 bases. Per the germline V gene, CDR1 is MNHEY and CDR2 is SVGEGT. The CDR3 here is CASSCPPQGAIGYEKLFF. DNA of the CDR3: TGTGCCAGCAGTTGCCCCCCGCAGGGGGCGATTGGATATGAAAAACTGTTTTTT.

The V call is TRBV4-2, the J call TRBJ1-1; D remains ambiguous. V dropped 5 bases and J dropped 3 bases, with 7 bases sitting between them. Germline V gene data show CDR1 as LGHNA and CDR2 as YNFKEQ. The CDR3 is 12 residues long. CDR3 nucleotide sequence: TGTGCCAGCAGCAGGACGTACACTGAAGCTTTCTTT. This codes for CASSRTYTEAFF.

The chain carries TRBV5-4 and TRBJ2-1; D is uncertain. With 4 bases removed from V and 5 bases from J, the gap between germline ends came to 13 bases. Germline assignment: CDR1 SGHNT and CDR2 YYREEE (reference sequence). The CDR3 contains 14 residues. CDR3: CASSPLPGNNEQFF. CDR3 sequence (DNA): TGTGCCAGCAGCCCCCTGCCAGGAAACAATGAGCAGTTCTTC.

This chain links TRBV4-3 with TRBJ1-2; 9 bases align to TRBD1. The germline gives CDR1 LGHNA, CDR2 YSLEER. CDR3 length: 16 amino acids. V shed 0 bases and J 7 bases; nucleotides not matched to a gene: 9. CDR3 amino acids: CASSQEGTGFISGYTF. The CDR3 coding sequence is TGCGCCAGCAGCCAAGAAGGGACAGGGTTTATCAGTGGCTACACCTTC.

V is TRBV15 and J is TRBJ1-2; D remains unclear. The CDR3 length is 14 residues. V lost 1 base and J lost 2, with 8 bases in between. Germline CDR1 and CDR2: LNHNV and YYDKDF (reference sequence). The CDR3 coding sequence is TGTGCCACCAGCAGAGGGCCGTCCAACTATGGCTACACCTTC. It yields the protein CATSRGPSNYGYTF. The full variable domain, completed using reference TRBV15 and TRBJ1-2, is DAMVIQNPRYQVTQFGKPVTLSCSQTLNHNVMYWYQQKSSQAPKLLFHYYDKDFNNEADTPDNFQSRRPNTSFCFLDIRSPGLGDTAMYLCATSRGPSNYGYTFGSGTRLTVV.

The chain carries TRBV19 and TRBJ1-4, with D possibly TRBD1 on 5 matching bases. The V and J ends lost 3 bases and 5 bases respectively, with 13 bases between them. CDR3 size: 15 residues. The V gene's germline CDR1 is LNHDA and CDR2 SQIVND (reference sequence). CDR3: CASSIWGRRNEKLFF. The DNA of the CDR3 is TGTGCCAGTAGTATTTGGGGACGGAGGAATGAAAAACTGTTTTTT.

The rearrangement uses TRBV7-3 and TRBJ2-1; no clear D. Germline CDR1 reads SGHTA; CDR2 reads FQGTGA. CDR3 length equals 12 residues. The V end was cut by 0 bases, the J end by 8 bases, with 5 bases between. The CDR3 DNA reads TGTGCCAGCAGCTTAACAATCCATGAGCAGTTCTTC. Protein product: CASSLTIHEQFF.

The genes are TRBV7-3 and TRBJ2-1; D unresolved. The CDR3 extends over 16 amino acids. Trimming removed 0 bases from V and 2 bases from J, with 11 bases in between. The germline CDR1 and CDR2 sequences are SGHTA and FQGTGA. CDR3 bases: TGTGCCAGCAGCTTAACCCCCCAGCTGACCTACAATGAGCAGTTCTTC. Residues: CASSLTPQLTYNEQFF.

This clone was detected once. The CDR3 is CASSPLAGVRETQYF. CDR3 DNA: TGCGCCAGCAGCCCACTAGCGGGGGTTAGGGAGACCCAGTACTTC. The V and J genes are TRBV5-1 and TRBJ2-5, with TRBD2 identical over 11 bases. Unmatched junction bases numbered 7, after V lost 4 bases and J lost 5 bases. The CDR3 spans 15 residues. Germline V gene data show CDR1 as SGHRS and CDR2 as YFSETQ. Using reference TRBV5-1 and TRBJ2-5 for the parts outside the CDR3, the full variable domain is KAGVTQTPRYLIKTRGQQVTLSCSPISGHRSVSWYQQTPGQGLQFLFEYFSETQRNKGNFPGRFSGRQFSNSRSEMNVSTLELGDSALYLCASSPLAGVRETQYFGPGTRLLVL.

The chain recombines TRBV5-4 with TRBJ1-4; D possibly corresponds to TRBD1 (5 bases). Trimming took 3 bases from V and 2 from J, leaving 8 bases between them. CDR1 and CDR2 from the germline V gene are SGHNT and YYREEE (reference sequence). The CDR3 is 14 residues long. The CDR3 region has the DNA TGTGCCAGCAGCTGGGGACCCACTAATGAAAAACTGTTTTTT. This gives the protein CASSWGPTNEKLFF.

This chain connects TRBV5-1 to TRBJ1-2; D is possibly TRBD1 (5 bases). Trimming took off 2 bases at V and 1 base at J, with 9 bases between the two ends. The length of the CDR3 is 14 residues. From germline, CDR1 is SGHRS and CDR2 YFSETQ. The CDR3 sequence is CASSLQQGNYGYTF. The CDR3 bases are TGCGCCAGCAGCTTACAGCAGGGTAACTATGGCTACACCTTC.

The V call is TRBV28, the J call TRBJ2-7; 8 nucleotides line up with TRBD1. From germline, CDR1 is MDHEN and CDR2 SYDVKM. Germline trimming cut 0 bases from V and 2 bases from J; bases unmatched to any gene: 6. This CDR3 region has 16 residues. This CDR3 is CASSLWGTGGAYEQYF. In DNA, the CDR3 is TGTGCCAGCAGTTTATGGGGCACAGGGGGTGCCTACGAGCAGTACTTC. Full variable domain (remainder filled in from reference TRBV28 and TRBJ2-7): DVKVTQSSRYLVKRTGEKVFLECVQDMDHENMFWYRQDPGLGLRLIYFSYDVKMKEKGDIPEGYSVSREKKERFSLILESASTNQTSMYLCASSLWGTGGAYEQYFGPGTRLTVT.

V gene TRBV27 combines with J gene TRBJ2-7; weak D call: TRBD1 (6 bases). Trimming pared 1 base from V and 6 bases from J, leaving 10 bases between. CDR1 is MNHEY and CDR2 is SMNVEV in the germline V gene (reference sequence). The CDR3 length is 13 residues. CDR3 DNA: TGTGCCAGCAGTTTATATAGGGGGTTCGAGCAGTACTTC. It encodes CASSLYRGFEQYF.

The CDR3 region has the DNA TGTGCCACCAGCCGACAGGGGGATGGTCAGCCCCAGCATTTT. Protein: CATSRQGDGQPQHF. This chain joins TRBV24-1 and TRBJ1-5, with 9 bases matching TRBD1. This CDR3 region has 14 residues. V gave up 7 bases and J gave up 6 bases; unmatched junction bases: 6. The germline gives CDR1 KGHDR, CDR2 SFDVKD.